The sample holds many counts of the clone carrying this TCR beta chain. Germline-derived CDR1 and CDR2 are SGHVS and FNYEAQ. This CDR3 has 12 amino acids. Trimming cost V 5 bases and J 4 bases, with 8 bases left between them. TCRdb itself ran the RT-PCR reads through MiXCR, one entry per CDR3 protein. The sample has about 700,000 distinct CDR3 sequences; 12% to 15% are singletons. The sequencing input was memory CD4+ T cells from blood. J is TRBJ2-5 and V is TRBV7-6; D is ambiguous. This TCR was sampled from a female donor in good health, serving as a healthy control. The CDR3 spells CASSQQLETQYF. CDR3 nucleotide sequence: TGTGCCAGCAGCCAACAGTTAGAGACCCAGTACTTC.